This T cell receptor (beta chain) was documented in a study of identical twins. TCRdb itself ran the 5' RACE reads through MiXCR, one entry per CDR3 protein. Here the sample spans around 100,000 distinct CDR3 sequences, about 6.1% being singletons. V trimming: 0 bases; J trimming: 2 bases; junction bases outside the gene matches: 7. Germline-derived CDR1 and CDR2 are SGHRS and YFSETQ. CDR3 length equals 18 residues. The rearrangement links TRBV5-1 to TRBJ2-6; 8 bases fit TRBD1. The sample was memory T cells sorted from blood. The origin of this receptor is a woman between 45 and 60 years old in good health. The chain's CDR3 is CASSLDGQGVAGANVLTF. The CDR3 DNA reads TGCGCCAGCAGCTTGGATGGACAGGGTGTCGCTGGGGCCAACGTCCTGACTTTC. The entire variable domain, with the rest obtained from reference TRBV5-1 and TRBJ2-6, is as follows: KAGVTQTPRYLIKTRGQQVTLSCSPISGHRSVSWYQQTPGQGLQFLFEYFSETQRNKGNFPGRFSGRQFSNSRSEMNVSTLELGDSALYLCASSLDGQGVAGANVLTFGAGSRLTVL.